The 8 T cell receptor beta chains presented below share a single source sample, sequenced in a study of CD4 T cell repertoires in COVID-19. The table came from immunoSEQ multiplex PCR; TCRdb's copy has only in-frame clones and leaves some out. The sample shows 70,000 to 95,000 clones, 83% of them seen only once. The sample was CD4+ T cells from peripheral blood, taken after recovery from COVID-19. The receptor set was obtained from a human donor who had COVID-19.

CDR3: CASSSPGGTWGLEAFF. The CDR3 bases are TGTGCCAGTAGTTCCCCCGGTGGCACATGGGGGCTTGAAGCTTTCTTT. V and J are TRBV19 and TRBJ1-1; D might be TRBD1 (6 bases). Germline lookup yields CDR1 LNHDA and CDR2 SQIVND (reference sequence). The length of the CDR3 is 16 residues. V shed 5 bases and J shed 7 bases, with 23 bases lying between them.

The gene calls are TRBV7-3 and TRBJ1-4; tentative D call: TRBD1 (6 bases). The V gene's germline CDR1 is SGHTA and CDR2 FQGTGA. This CDR3 is built from 14 residues. V was trimmed by 3 bases and J by 3 bases, leaving 8 bases between them. CDR3 in DNA: TGTGCCAGCAGCTTCGGACAGTCTAATGAAAAACTGTTTTTT. This codes for CASSFGQSNEKLFF.

The chain employs TRBV7-9 and TRBJ2-7; D gene ambiguous. Germline V gene data show CDR1 as SEHNR and CDR2 as FQNEAQ (reference sequence). V dropped 3 bases and J dropped 4 bases, with 7 bases sitting between them. This CDR3 is 12 amino acids long. CDR3 sequence: CASSFDMYEQYF. The CDR3 nucleotides are TGTGCCAGCAGCTTCGATATGTACGAGCAGTACTTC.

The chain recombines TRBV5-8 with TRBJ1-4; possible D gene TRBD1, 6 bases. The V end lost 4 bases, the J end lost 8 bases, and 18 bases lay between the germline ends. In germline, CDR1 is SGHTS, CDR2 YDEGEE. The CDR3 runs 15 residues. DNA of the CDR3: TGTGCCAGCAGCAGCGAACAGGGCTCTCGCGAAAAACTGTTTTTT. Its protein is CASSSEQGSREKLFF.

This clone was picked up one time. This chain uses TRBV19 with TRBJ2-3; 8 bases map to TRBD1. Germline CDR1 and CDR2: LNHDA and SQIVND (reference sequence). This CDR3 contains 14 residues. V shed 2 bases, J shed 14 bases, and the junction held 12 bases outside the gene matches. CDR3 nucleotides: TGTGCCAGTAGTATAACAACGGGTGGACAGGGTCTGTATTTT. Amino acids: CASSITTGGQGLYF. Full variable domain (outside the CDR3, taken from reference TRBV19 and TRBJ2-3): DGGITQSPKYLFRKEGQNVTLSCEQNLNHDAMYWYRQDPGQGLRLIYYSQIVNDFQKGDIAEGYSVSREKKESFPLTVTSAQKNPTAFYLCASSITTGGQGLYFGPGTRLTVL.

The rearrangement joins TRBV28 to TRBJ1-5, with D possibly TRBD1 on 6 matching bases. The CDR3 is 14 residues long. Trimming took 6 bases from V and 7 from J, leaving 16 bases between them. Germline loops: CDR1 MDHEN, CDR2 SYDVKM. The CDR3 loop reads CASRVQGGEQPQHF. CDR3 in DNA: TGTGCCAGCAGGGTACAGGGAGGAGAGCAGCCCCAGCATTTT.

This clone was detected a few times. The CDR3 protein is CASSRRWPYYEQYF. The CDR3 DNA follows: TGTGCCAGCAGCAGGAGGTGGCCTTATTACGAGCAGTACTTC. The rearrangement joins TRBV14 to TRBJ2-7; a weak D match, TRBD2 (5 bases). Trimming took 5 bases from V and 4 from J, leaving 15 bases between them. The CDR3 contains 14 residues. CDR1 is SGHDN, CDR2 FVKESK, per germline.

The chain is built from TRBV3-1 (or the pseudogene TRBV3-2) and TRBJ2-7; 8 bases map to TRBD1. Germline CDR1 is LGHDT and CDR2 is YNNKEL (reference sequence). The trim removed 3 bases at V and 5 bases at J, leaving 0 bases unmatched. The CDR3 is 12 residues long. CDR3: CASSQTGDEQYF. The CDR3 nucleotides are TGTGCCAGCAGCCAGACAGGGGACGAGCAGTACTTC.